The rows below give T cell receptor beta chains drawn from one sample of a study of blood T cell repertoires in COVID-19. Data came from immunoSEQ multiplex PCR; TCRdb stores just in-frame clones and leaves some out. The sample shows fewer than 130,000 clones, roughly 91% of them seen only once. Sequencing was done on a sample of peripheral blood. Receptors were obtained from a woman between 50 and 59 years old with acute or convalescent COVID-19. CDR3s leave out the opening cysteine and the closing phenylalanine or tryptophan. D genes are given only for firm matches.

cdr3_aa v_call d_call j_call
ASSLDLAGGPHEQY TRBV5-1 TRBD2 TRBJ2-7
APYSGQQISTNEKLF TRBV28 . TRBJ1-4
ASSPTHAGGPTDTQY TRBV27 TRBD2 TRBJ2-3
ASSQVAGEREQY TRBV3-1/TRBV3-2 . TRBJ2-7
ASGGQGHSNQPQH TRBV2 TRBD1 TRBJ1-5
SGLAQETQY TRBV20-1 . TRBJ2-5
ASSPWAGGRSGELF TRBV18 TRBD1 TRBJ2-2
ASSHGTSQNSYNEQF TRBV4-1 TRBD2 TRBJ2-1
ASRRGGNADTQY TRBV10-2 TRBD2 TRBJ2-3
ASSRTGRLNTEAF TRBV5-4 TRBD1 TRBJ1-1
ASSLASGRAEQY TRBV11-3 TRBD2 TRBJ2-7
AAGATGGNYGYT TRBV10-3 TRBD1 TRBJ1-2
ASSGRGGQRDYGYT TRBV2 TRBD1 TRBJ1-2
ASTTSGGASGYT TRBV7-2 TRBD1 TRBJ1-2
ASSFPGSNQPQH TRBV27 . TRBJ1-5
ASSFGRGVTGELF TRBV5-4 . TRBJ2-2
ASSPGTAEAF TRBV7-2 TRBD1 TRBJ1-1
ASSMPGTLGYGYT TRBV19 . TRBJ1-2
ASSWTSGAQETQY TRBV5-1 TRBD2 TRBJ2-5
ASSLSGGKGTDTQY TRBV27 . TRBJ2-3
ASSLGIRWGGDDTGELF TRBV11-3 . TRBJ2-2
ASSLWTSGMNEQF TRBV27 TRBD2 TRBJ2-1
ASSKTGNTEAF TRBV10-1 . TRBJ1-1
ASSWTGVIETQY TRBV6-5 TRBD1 TRBJ2-5
SALAKNIQY TRBV20-1 . TRBJ2-4
ASSRTSASTDTQY TRBV4-2 TRBD2 TRBJ2-3
SVDPRGDYNEQF TRBV29-1 . TRBJ2-1
ASSKTIGDRANSPLH TRBV5-1 TRBD1 TRBJ1-6
ASSLESRLNGEQF TRBV5-1 . TRBJ2-1
ASSRQGRGQGDTQY TRBV2 TRBD1 TRBJ2-3
ASSRGTEYGYT TRBV5-1 TRBD1 TRBJ1-2
ASKRLAGGDEQF TRBV2 TRBD2 TRBJ2-1
ASSSFGLAVTDTQY TRBV5-1 TRBD2 TRBJ2-3
ASSFLSGMGGNEQF TRBV6-5 TRBD2 TRBJ2-1
ASSPGGADTEAF TRBV5-1 TRBD1 TRBJ1-1
ASSQSGDRGRPNEKLF TRBV23-1 TRBD1 TRBJ1-4
ASRASSPNTEAF TRBV5-1 . TRBJ1-1
ASRRDRNTGELF TRBV2 . TRBJ2-2
ASRQDYHEQY TRBV5-4 . TRBJ2-7
ASSLGLAGGRQF TRBV7-8 TRBD2 TRBJ2-1